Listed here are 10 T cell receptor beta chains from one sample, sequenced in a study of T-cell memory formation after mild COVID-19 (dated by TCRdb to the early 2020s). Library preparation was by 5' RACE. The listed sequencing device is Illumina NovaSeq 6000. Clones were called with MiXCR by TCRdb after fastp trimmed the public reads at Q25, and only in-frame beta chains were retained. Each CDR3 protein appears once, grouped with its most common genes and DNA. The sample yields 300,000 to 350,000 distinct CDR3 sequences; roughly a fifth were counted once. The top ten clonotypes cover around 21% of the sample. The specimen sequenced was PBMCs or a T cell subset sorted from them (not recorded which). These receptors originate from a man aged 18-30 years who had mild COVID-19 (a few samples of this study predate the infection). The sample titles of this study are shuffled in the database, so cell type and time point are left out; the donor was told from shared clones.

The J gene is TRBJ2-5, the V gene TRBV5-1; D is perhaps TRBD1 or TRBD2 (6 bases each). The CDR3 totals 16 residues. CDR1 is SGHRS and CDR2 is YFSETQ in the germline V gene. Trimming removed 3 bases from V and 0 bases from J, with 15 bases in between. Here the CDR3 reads CASSSTSGDNQETQYF. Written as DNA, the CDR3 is TGCGCCAGCAGCTCAACGTCGGGGGACAACCAAGAGACCCAGTACTTC.

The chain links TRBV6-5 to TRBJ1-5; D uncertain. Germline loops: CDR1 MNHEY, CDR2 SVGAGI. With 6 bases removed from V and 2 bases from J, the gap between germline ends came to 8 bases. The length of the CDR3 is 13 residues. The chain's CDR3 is CASRRDGNQPQHF. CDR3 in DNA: TGTGCCAGCAGGCGGGATGGCAATCAGCCCCAGCATTTT.

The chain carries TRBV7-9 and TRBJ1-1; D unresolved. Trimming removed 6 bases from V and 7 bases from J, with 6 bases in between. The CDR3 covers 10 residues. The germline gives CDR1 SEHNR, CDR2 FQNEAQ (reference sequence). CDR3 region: CASRGREAFF. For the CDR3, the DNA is TGTGCCAGCAGAGGACGTGAAGCTTTCTTT.

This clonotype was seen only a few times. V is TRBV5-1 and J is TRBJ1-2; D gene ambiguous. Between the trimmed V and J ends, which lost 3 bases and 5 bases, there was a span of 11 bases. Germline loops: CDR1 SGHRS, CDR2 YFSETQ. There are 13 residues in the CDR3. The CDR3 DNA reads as TGCGCCAGCAGCTGGGGTAGGATTTATGGCTACACCTTC. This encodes CASSWGRIYGYTF.

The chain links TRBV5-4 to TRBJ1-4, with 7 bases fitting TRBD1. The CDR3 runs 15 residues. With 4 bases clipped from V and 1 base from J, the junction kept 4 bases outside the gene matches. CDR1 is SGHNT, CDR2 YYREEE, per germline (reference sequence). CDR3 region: CASSLPGGTNEKLFF. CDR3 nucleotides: TGTGCCAGCAGCCTTCCAGGGGGAACTAATGAAAAACTGTTTTTT.

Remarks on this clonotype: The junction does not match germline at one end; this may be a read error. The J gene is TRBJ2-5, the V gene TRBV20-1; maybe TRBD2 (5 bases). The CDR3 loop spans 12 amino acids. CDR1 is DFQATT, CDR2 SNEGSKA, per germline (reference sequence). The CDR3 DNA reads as TGCAGTGCTGACCAGCGGCAAGAGACCAAGTACTTC. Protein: CSADQRQETKYF.

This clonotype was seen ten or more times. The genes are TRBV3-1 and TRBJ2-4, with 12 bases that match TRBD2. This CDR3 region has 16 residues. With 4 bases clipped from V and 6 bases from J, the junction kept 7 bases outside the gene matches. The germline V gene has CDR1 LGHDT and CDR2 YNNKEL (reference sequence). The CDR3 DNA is TGTGCCAGCAGCCCGCAGACTAGCGGGGGATCAAACATTCAGTACTTC. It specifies CASSPQTSGGSNIQYF.

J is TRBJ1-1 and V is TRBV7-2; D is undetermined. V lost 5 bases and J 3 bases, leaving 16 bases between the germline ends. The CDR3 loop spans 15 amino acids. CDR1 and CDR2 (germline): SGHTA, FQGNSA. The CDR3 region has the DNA TGTGCCAGCAGCCCATGGGCAGGTCAGGACACTGAAGCTTTCTTT. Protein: CASSPWAGQDTEAFF.

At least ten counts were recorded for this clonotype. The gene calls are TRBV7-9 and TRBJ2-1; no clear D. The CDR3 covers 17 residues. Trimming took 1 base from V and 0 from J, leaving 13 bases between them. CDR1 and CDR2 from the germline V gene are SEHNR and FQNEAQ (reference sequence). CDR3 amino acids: CASSLEAAGSSYNEQFF. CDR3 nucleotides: TGTGCCAGCAGCTTAGAGGCAGCCGGTAGCTCCTACAATGAGCAGTTCTTC.

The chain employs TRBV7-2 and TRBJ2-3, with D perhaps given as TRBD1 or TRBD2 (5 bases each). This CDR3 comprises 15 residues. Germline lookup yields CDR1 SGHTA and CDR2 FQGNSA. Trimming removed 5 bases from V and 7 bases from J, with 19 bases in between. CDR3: CASSPRRDRSNTQYF. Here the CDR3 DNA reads TGTGCCAGCAGCCCCCGTAGGGACCGGTCGAATACGCAGTATTTT. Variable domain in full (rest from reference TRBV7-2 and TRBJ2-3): GAGVSQSPSNKVTEKGKDVELRCDPISGHTALYWYRQSLGQGLEFLIYFQGNSAPDKSGLPSDRFSAERTGGSVSTLTIQRTQQEDSAVYLCASSPRRDRSNTQYFGPGTRLTVL.